The 31 T cell receptor beta chains in this list originate from one sample, sequenced in a study of Tregs in tolerant kidney transplant recipients (dated by TCRdb to the late 2010s). The transplants used related donors along with nonmyeloablative bone marrow transplantation, and in the human trials mixed chimerism was transient. Libraries were constructed by the immunoSEQ multiplex PCR assay. Entries here come from immuneACCESS through TCRdb and include only in-frame sequences with V and J called. Some clones fail to appear in such tables; in the studies checked, an unresolved V gene covers under half of the shortfall, and the cause of the remainder is unknown. The table for this sample records about 15,000 clones. 3.5% of the sample is in the top ten clones. The sequenced sample was CD4+ T cells from blood (PBMCs), obtained 12 months after the transplant. Receptors were obtained from a human patient who received a combined kidney and bone marrow transplant. The graft donor may be the source of some T cells after a transplant.

Points on this clone: The read is 3 residues too short to cover the CDR3 end, so that end is filled in from the germline J gene. The rearrangement links TRBV30 to TRBJ2-6; D perhaps matches TRBD1 (5 bases). This CDR3 has 13 residues. Germline-derived CDR1 and CDR2 are GTSNPN and SVGIG (reference sequence). The ends were cut back, 5 bases at V and 4 bases at J, with 9 bases in the middle. The CDR3 DNA, read in part, is TGTGCCTGGGCAGGGAACGGGGCCAACGTC. Translating it yields CAWAGNGANV. Given in full, the CDR3 is CAWAGNGANVLTF.

Turning to this clone: Read coverage stops 3 residues before the CDR3 terminus; the germline J gene supplies the remainder. This chain uses TRBV5-1 with TRBJ2-1, with TRBD2 identical over 11 bases. After removal of 0 bases from V and 0 bases from J, the junction contained 8 bases not matched to a gene. Germline CDR1 is SGHRS and CDR2 is YFSETQ. CDR3 length: 19 residues. CDR3: CASSLVASGRQSSYNEQFF. The DNA read from the CDR3 is TGCGCCAGCAGCTTGGTAGCTAGCGGGAGGCAAAGCTCCTACAATGAG. Full variable domain (outside the CDR3, taken from reference TRBV5-1 and TRBJ2-1): KAGVTQTPRYLIKTRGQQVTLSCSPISGHRSVSWYQQTPGQGLQFLFEYFSETQRNKGNFPGRFSGRQFSNSRSEMNVSTLELGDSALYLCASSLVASGRQSSYNEQFFGPGTRLTVL.

Regarding this clone: The read finishes 3 residues shy of the CDR3 end, and the germline J gene is used to complete it. The chain uses TRBV7-8 and TRBJ2-3; TRBD2 agrees at 12 bases. This CDR3 region has 17 residues. CDR1 and CDR2 from the germline V gene are SGHVS and FQNEAQ. The trim removed 2 bases at V and 8 bases at J, leaving 11 bases unmatched. CDR3 amino acids: CASSLRTSGASRGTQYF. The CDR3 bases that were read are TGTGCCAGCAGCTTACGGACTAGCGGGGCTTCGCGGGGTACG. The full variable domain, its missing parts supplied by reference TRBV7-8 and TRBJ2-3, is GAGVSQSPRYKVAKRGQDVALRCDPISGHVSLFWYQQALGQGPEFLTYFQNEAQLDKSGLPSDRFFAERPEGSVSTLKIQRTQQEDSAVYLCASSLRTSGASRGTQYFGPGTRLTVL.

In the case of this clone: The CDR3 extends 3 residues past the end of the read, so its final part is completed from the germline J gene. V is TRBV18 and J is TRBJ2-7; TRBD2 might be the D (8 bases). The CDR3 loop spans 15 amino acids. Per germline, CDR1 KGHSH and CDR2 LQKENI. Trimming removed 8 bases from V and 1 base from J, with 18 bases in between. This CDR3 is CASQGTAGESYEQYF. CDR3 DNA (partial): TGTGCCAGCCAGGGGACAGCGGGAGAATCCTACGAG.

For this clone: From the germline J gene comes the end of the CDR3, since the read stops 3 residues before it. The chain has TRBV19 and TRBJ2-1, with 9 bases identical to TRBD2. Germline values: CDR1 LNHDA, CDR2 SQIVND (reference sequence). This CDR3 contains 15 residues. The ends lost 3 bases at V and 7 bases at J; junction bases unmatched: 7. CDR3 sequence: CASSIPAGGRNEQFF. CDR3 DNA (partial): TGTGCCAGTAGTATCCCTGCGGGAGGGCGGAATGAG.

Points on this clone: The read ends 3 residues shy of where the CDR3 ends; the end is completed using the germline J gene. The chain recombines TRBV7-2 with TRBJ2-1; D uncertain. In germline, CDR1 is SGHTA, CDR2 FQGNSA. The V end was cut by 5 bases, the J end by 4 bases, with 6 bases between. CDR3 size: 12 residues. CDR3 loop: CASSPVYNEQFF. The sequenced CDR3 bases are TGTGCCAGCAGCCCAGTTTACAATGAG. Complete variable domain (other parts from reference TRBV7-2 and TRBJ2-1): GAGVSQSPSNKVTEKGKDVELRCDPISGHTALYWYRQSLGQGLEFLIYFQGNSAPDKSGLPSDRFSAERTGGSVSTLTIQRTQQEDSAVYLCASSPVYNEQFFGPGTRLTVL.

As regards this clone: The read gets to within 3 residues of the CDR3 end, and the germline J gene fills in the rest. This chain connects TRBV4-1 to TRBJ2-7; D is unclear. Trimming took 0 bases from V and 2 from J, leaving 5 bases between them. The CDR3 runs 13 residues. Germline assignment: CDR1 MGHRA and CDR2 YSYEKL. CDR3 bases read: TGCGCCAGCAGCCAAGAACTGCCCTACGAG. Protein product: CASSQELPYE. The CDR3 in full is CASSQELPYEQYF.

About this clone: The CDR3 extends 3 residues past the end of the read, so its final part is completed from the germline J gene. The chain couples TRBV18 to TRBJ1-3, with TRBD1 as a possible D gene (5 bases). This CDR3 has 15 amino acids. Germline V CDR1 and CDR2: KGHSH, LQKENI. V dropped 8 bases and J dropped 3 bases, with 17 bases sitting between them. CDR3: CASGSAGGFGNTIYF. CDR3 bases read: TGTGCCAGCGGATCCGCGGGGGGGTTTGGAAACACC.

In regard to this clone: The missing CDR3 end, 3 residues past where the read stops, is filled in from the germline J gene. The chain is built from TRBV29-1 and TRBJ2-5; 7 nucleotides align to TRBD1. CDR3 length: 12 amino acids. The J segment lost 3 bases and the V segment lost 4 bases, leaving 2 bases of the junction unmatched. Looked up from germline, CDR1 is SQVTM and CDR2 is ANQGSEA. CDR3 residues: CSVAGTEETQYF. CDR3 bases read: TGCAGCGTTGCCGGGACAGAAGAGACC.

Note on this clone: The CDR3 goes on 3 residues after the read ends, and that part is filled in from the germline J gene. The V call is TRBV20-1, the J call TRBJ2-7; the match to TRBD2 covers 8 bases. Germline values: CDR1 DFQATT, CDR2 SNEGSKA (reference sequence). The CDR3 has 15 residues. V lost 6 bases to trimming and J lost 3 bases; unmatched junction nucleotides: 13. The covered CDR3 bases are TGCAGTGCGCCCCCGGGAGGGGGATTTGGCTACGAG. Its protein product is CSAPPGGGFGYE. The entire CDR3 reads CSAPPGGGFGYEQYF.

Points on this clone: With the read ending 3 residues before the CDR3 end, the germline J gene is used to fill in that end. The rearrangement uses TRBV7-9 and TRBJ2-7, with 9 bases that match TRBD1. The CDR3 covers 13 residues. With 5 bases clipped from V and 3 bases from J, the junction kept 2 bases outside the gene matches. The germline CDR1 and CDR2 sequences are SEHNR and FQNEAQ (reference sequence). Partial CDR3 DNA: TGTGCCAGCAGCCTGACAGGGGGCTACGAG. Protein sequence: CASSLTGGYE. The entire CDR3 protein reads CASSLTGGYEQYF.

On this clone itself: The read terminates 3 residues before the CDR3 end, so the remaining end is supplied by the germline J gene. The V gene is TRBV2, the J gene TRBJ1-2; a weak D match, TRBD1 (6 bases). The CDR3 contains 13 residues. V gave up 2 bases and J gave up 5 bases, with 9 bases separating them. Germline V gives CDR1 SNHLY, CDR2 FYNNEI. The covered CDR3 bases are TGTGCCAGCAGTGAAAGACAGGTTTATGGC. The encoded protein is CASSERQVYG. The CDR3 in its entirety is CASSERQVYGYTF.

Points on this clone: The read terminates 3 residues before the CDR3 end, so the remaining end is supplied by the germline J gene. The chain links TRBV2 to TRBJ2-7, with D possibly matching TRBD1 (6 bases). The CDR3 totals 14 residues. In germline, CDR1 is SNHLY, CDR2 FYNNEI. V was shortened by 7 bases and J by 5 bases, with 18 bases between the two germline ends. CDR3 DNA, as far as it was read: TGTGCCAGCATTCTGAGTGGGGACACGAACGAG. It encodes CASILSGDTNE. In full, the CDR3 reads CASILSGDTNEQYF.

On this clone: The read ends 3 residues shy of where the CDR3 ends; the end is completed using the germline J gene. The chain links TRBV7-8 to TRBJ1-6, with 10 bases lining up with TRBD1. Germline V CDR1 and CDR2: SGHVS, FQNEAQ. The CDR3 length is 14 residues. The chain's CDR3 is CASSYETGGRPLHF. The DNA read from the CDR3 is TGTGCCAGCAGCTACGAGACAGGGGGCCGCCCC. Supplemented by reference TRBV7-8 and TRBJ1-6, the full variable domain reads GAGVSQSPRYKVAKRGQDVALRCDPISGHVSLFWYQQALGQGPEFLTYFQNEAQLDKSGLPSDRFFAERPEGSVSTLKIQRTQQEDSAVYLCASSYETGGRPLHFGNGTRLTVT.

This clone is deemed medium-sized (0.01 to 0.1%) by its frequency. Coverage ceases 3 residues before the CDR3 finishes, and the germline J gene fills in the end. The genes are TRBV30 and TRBJ1-6, with TRBD1 matching over 7 bases. This CDR3 spans 15 amino acids. V was pared by 3 bases and J by 6 bases, with 8 bases of the junction left unmatched. The germline V gene encodes CDR1 GTSNPN and CDR2 SVGIG (reference sequence). CDR3 bases read: TGTGCCTGGAGCCGGGACAGCGCCGGTAATTCACCC. It specifies CAWSRDSAGNSP. The CDR3, in full, reads CAWSRDSAGNSPLHF.

The chain's CDR3 is CASSADRGRETQYF. The CDR3 DNA, read in part, is TGTGCCAGCAGCGCGGACAGGGGGAGGGAGACC. The chain links TRBV5-4 to TRBJ2-5, with TRBD1 matching over 10 bases. The DNA ends 3 residues before the CDR3 does, and the rest of the CDR3 is filled in from the germline J gene. CDR3 length: 14 residues. Per the germline V gene, CDR1 is SGHNT and CDR2 is YYREEE (reference sequence). The V gene end was trimmed by 4 bases and the J gene end by 5 bases; junction bases not matched to a gene: 5.

Notes on this clone: The read terminates 3 residues ahead of where the CDR3 ends, so the germline J gene completes it. The J gene is TRBJ2-7, the V gene TRBV20-1; 9 nucleotides agree with TRBD1. The CDR3 consists of 14 residues. V lost 5 bases and J lost 4; bases outside the gene matches: 9. Per the germline V gene, CDR1 is DFQATT and CDR2 is SNEGSKA (reference sequence). CDR3 residues: CSASPGQGRYEQYF. The CDR3 bases that were read are TGCAGTGCTTCCCCGGGACAGGGTCGGTACGAG.

Comment on this clone: Sequencing ends 3 residues short of the CDR3 end; the germline J gene provides the rest. The V and J genes are TRBV28 and TRBJ2-1; unclear D gene. The germline V gene encodes CDR1 MDHEN and CDR2 SYDVKM. V was pared by 3 bases and J by 6 bases, with 18 bases between. The CDR3 runs to 16 residues. The CDR3 bases that were read are TGTGCCAGCAGTTTCCCCCCACATCAGCGAGGCAATGAG. Its translation: CASSFPPHQRGNE. The CDR3 as a whole reads CASSFPPHQRGNEQFF.

As for this clone: The junction and the germline gene differ at one end; a read error may be behind it. Read data end 3 residues before the CDR3 end; the end is taken from the germline J gene. The chain is built from TRBV7-7 and TRBJ2-1; 7 bases agree with TRBD1. The germline gives CDR1 SSHAT, CDR2 FNYEAQ (reference sequence). CDR3 length: 16 residues. Partial CDR3 DNA: TGTGCTAGCAGCCCGACTTACAGGGGTCCAGGGCATGAG. It is translated as CASSPTYRGPGHE. The entire CDR3 is CASSPTYRGPGHEQFF. Together with reference TRBV7-7 and TRBJ2-1, the CDR3 gives the full variable domain: GAGVSQSPRYKVTKRGQDVTLRCDPISSHATLYWYQQALGQGPEFLTYFNYEAQPDKSGLPSDRFSAERPEGSISTLTIQRTEQRDSAMYRCASSPTYRGPGHEQFFGPGTRLTVL.

Note on this clone: With the read ending 3 residues before the CDR3 end, the germline J gene is used to fill in that end. The chain joins TRBV20-1 to TRBJ2-5, with TRBD2 matching 14 bases. CDR1 DFQATT and CDR2 SNEGSKA come from the germline V gene (reference sequence). CDR3 length equals 15 residues. The junction had 8 bases not matched to a gene; V was cut back by 6 bases and J by 5 bases. The part of the CDR3 DNA that was read is TGCAGTGCGGCGGGGACTAGCGGGAGTTTGGAGACC. Amino acid sequence: CSAAGTSGSLET. The complete CDR3 sequence is CSAAGTSGSLETQYF.

As concerns this clone: The missing CDR3 end, 3 residues past where the read stops, is filled in from the germline J gene. This chain connects TRBV18 to TRBJ2-7, with D unclear. The CDR3 spans 14 residues. The ends were cut back, 2 bases at V and 1 base at J, with 9 bases in the middle. The germline V gene encodes CDR1 KGHSH and CDR2 LQKENI. CDR3 in amino acids: CASSPSTLSYEQYF. The covered CDR3 bases are TGTGCCAGCTCACCATCTACCCTGTCCTACGAG.

As concerns this clone: The CDR3 end falls 3 residues outside the read, so it is completed with the germline J gene. The J gene is TRBJ1-6, the V gene TRBV7-9; 7 bases align to TRBD1. The CDR3 consists of 15 residues. Germline CDR1 SEHNR, CDR2 FQNEAQ (reference sequence). With 5 bases clipped from V and 7 bases from J, the junction kept 8 bases outside the gene matches. The CDR3 region is CASSITRDSNSPLHF. The sequenced CDR3 bases are TGTGCCAGCAGCATCACCCGGGACAGCAATTCACCC.

The part of the CDR3 DNA that was read is TGTGCCAGCAGCTTAGGGGTGGACAGTGAGGGCTACGAG. Its protein product is CASSLGVDSEGYE. The whole CDR3 is CASSLGVDSEGYEQYF. V and J are TRBV7-6 and TRBJ2-7; possibly TRBD1 for D (6 bases). The CDR3 goes on 3 residues after the read ends, and that part is filled in from the germline J gene. Germline CDR1 reads SGHVS; CDR2 reads FNYEAQ. V was shortened by 1 base and J by 3 bases, with 16 bases between the two germline ends. The CDR3 extends over 16 amino acids.

On this clone: The observed sequence ends 3 residues before the CDR3 terminus, with the missing tail filled in from the germline J gene. The chain uses TRBV18 and TRBJ1-5; D possibly corresponds to TRBD1 (5 bases). The V gene lost 5 bases and the J gene lost 3 bases, with 11 bases spanning the gap. The CDR3 spans 14 residues. Germline V gene lookup returns CDR1 KGHSH and CDR2 LQKENI. The CDR3 loop is CASSSQGNNQPQHF. The sequenced part of the CDR3 DNA is TGTGCCAGCTCATCGCAGGGAAACAATCAGCCC.

With respect to this clone: The read halts 3 residues ahead of the CDR3 end, with the missing end drawn from the germline J gene. V and J are TRBV12-3 or TRBV12-4 and TRBJ1-4, with D hard to call. Trimming pared 7 bases from V and 0 bases from J, leaving 12 bases between. The CDR3 consists of 15 residues. The CDR3 DNA, read in part, is TGTGCCAGCACCTCGTACAAATCAACTAATGAAAAA. Its translation is CASTSYKSTNEK. The entire CDR3 reads CASTSYKSTNEKLFF.

The CDR3: CASSVAPSGAYNEQFF. CDR3 DNA (partial): TGTGCCAGCAGCGTAGCTCCTAGCGGAGCCTACAATGAG. This chain links TRBV9 with TRBJ2-1; 7 positions agree with TRBD2. The read terminates 3 residues before the CDR3 end, so the remaining end is supplied by the germline J gene. Germline-derived CDR1 and CDR2 are SGDLS and YYNGEE. The CDR3 covers 16 residues. Germline trimming cut 0 bases from V and 2 bases from J; bases unmatched to any gene: 5.

Details on this clone: Sequencing ends 3 residues short of the CDR3 end; the germline J gene provides the rest. The rearrangement links TRBV5-4 to TRBJ2-3, with 8 positions matching TRBD2. Per germline, CDR1 SGHNT and CDR2 YYREEE (reference sequence). CDR3 length: 15 amino acids. Losses at the gene ends were 0 bases for V and 4 bases for J; bases not matched to a gene: 4. CDR3 DNA, as far as it was read: TGTGCCAGCAGCTTGGGCCTAGCGGGTGCAGATACG. Its translation is CASSLGLAGADT. The full CDR3 reads CASSLGLAGADTQYF.

With regard to this clone: The read falls 3 residues short of the CDR3 end, and the missing part is taken from the germline J gene. This sequence joins TRBV11-2 and TRBJ2-1, with 7 bases aligning to TRBD2. Germline V CDR1 and CDR2: SGHAT, FQNNGV. The ends lost 3 bases at V and 4 bases at J; junction bases unmatched: 6. The CDR3 totals 15 residues. CDR3 loop: CASSFNSGSYNEQFF. The covered CDR3 bases are TGTGCCAGCAGCTTTAATAGCGGGTCGTACAATGAG.

For this clone: From the germline J gene comes the end of the CDR3, since the read stops 3 residues before it. The V gene is TRBV5-6, the J gene TRBJ2-5, with D unresolved. Germline CDR1 is SGHDT and CDR2 is YYEEEE. V lost 2 bases and J 4 bases, leaving 3 bases between the germline ends. The length of the CDR3 is 11 residues. The sequenced CDR3 bases are TGTGCCAGCAGCTTCCGAGAGACC. This gives the protein CASSFRET. The full CDR3 is CASSFRETQYF.

Its frequency marks this clone as medium-sized. The read is 3 residues too short to cover the CDR3 end, so that end is filled in from the germline J gene. V usage is TRBV5-4 and J usage is TRBJ2-3; D remains ambiguous. The CDR3 contains 14 residues. Germline-derived CDR1 and CDR2 are SGHNT and YYREEE (reference sequence). The V gene lost 0 bases and the J gene lost 5 bases, with 10 bases spanning the gap. The CDR3 bases that were read are TGTGCCAGCAGCTTGGCTACCGCAAGAGATACG. Its translation is CASSLATARDT. The whole CDR3 sequence is CASSLATARDTQYF.

To note about this clone: The CDR3 is cut off 3 residues early in the read; its end comes from the germline J gene. The chain recombines TRBV7-2 with TRBJ2-1; 7 positions agree with TRBD1. In germline, CDR1 is SGHTA, CDR2 FQGNSA. Losses at the gene ends were 5 bases for V and 7 bases for J; bases not matched to a gene: 11. The CDR3 length is 15 residues. The DNA read from the CDR3 is TGTGCCAGCAGCACAGGACAGGTACCGAGGAATGAG. Translating gives CASSTGQVPRNE. The CDR3 in its entirety is CASSTGQVPRNEQFF.